This TCR beta chain appears in the sequencing data of a study of T cell repertoires in cytomegalovirus infection. Study in general: Use of recently identified HLA-C-restricted and well-studied HLA-B-restricted CMV epitopes was part of the study. Evidence of both CMV infection and a matching HLA type came from public TCR beta signatures.

This clonotype was counted a few times. Its antigen is undetermined. The CDR3 runs to 15 residues. The trim removed 5 bases at V and 3 bases at J, leaving 6 bases unmatched. Germline CDR1 and CDR2: SGHTA and FQGTGA. The study, taken as a whole, reports: CMV-specific TCR beta clonotypes restricted by HLA-C dominated the ex vivo response. Summed frequency of public TCR beta families distinguished CMV carriers with the relevant HLA.

TCRdb re-analysed the reads in MiXCR, keeping a single row per CDR3 protein. The sample holds approximately 270,000 distinct CDR3 sequences, approximately 22% seen once. The material sequenced was cultured PBMCs, taken from culture after CMV antigen stimulation. The clonotype originates from a human donor in good health (CMV status not recorded). Some clones in this sample may be carry-over from other donors' samples. The genes are TRBV7-3 and TRBJ2-3; TRBD2 aligns across 9 bases. The DNA for the CDR3 is TGTGCCAGCAGCGACTCTAGCGGGAAGACAGATACGCAGTATTTT. As protein: CASSDSSGKTDTQYF.